A single sample is the source of the 30 T cell receptor beta chains below, sequenced in a study of blood T cell repertoires in COVID-19. Here immunoSEQ multiplex PCR was the method, and the copy in TCRdb shows in-frame clones only, minus some. The sample records around 260,000 clones, 80% to 90% being singletons. The material sequenced was peripheral blood. The receptor source for this set is a man aged 30 to 39 with active or convalescent COVID-19.

The chain employs TRBV6-5 and TRBJ2-5, with D tentatively TRBD2 (6 bases). Germline lookup yields CDR1 MNHEY and CDR2 SVGAGI. Between the trimmed V and J ends, which lost 0 bases and 9 bases, there was a span of 14 bases. The CDR3 covers 14 residues. CDR3 nucleotides: TGTGCCAGCAGTTACTCGAGAGGCGGAGGGGCCCAGTACTTC. This encodes CASSYSRGGGAQYF.

CDR3 in amino acids: CASSSWGEGTEAFF. DNA of the CDR3: TGTGCCAGCAGCTCCTGGGGAGAGGGCACTGAAGCTTTCTTT. This chain connects TRBV7-2 to TRBJ1-1; no clear D. CDR3 size: 14 residues. V shed 4 bases and J shed 4 bases, with 13 bases lying between them. Germline loops: CDR1 SGHTA, CDR2 FQGNSA.

CDR3 sequence reads: CASSQSTRQGTEAFF. The CDR3 DNA sequence: TGCGCCAGCAGTCAATCTACTAGACAGGGGACTGAAGCTTTCTTT. The gene calls are TRBV23-1 and TRBJ1-1; 8 bases line up with TRBD1. TRBV23-1 counts as an open reading frame of uncertain function. Germline trimming cut 0 bases from V and 5 bases from J; bases unmatched to any gene: 5. This CDR3 region has 15 residues.

CDR3 sequence (DNA): TGTGCCAGCAGCCTATCTGGGACAGGGGTTCCCTATGGCTACACCTTC. As protein: CASSLSGTGVPYGYTF. This chain joins TRBV7-9 and TRBJ1-2; 10 nucleotides agree with TRBD1. The V gene end was trimmed by 5 bases and the J gene end by 4 bases; junction bases not matched to a gene: 10. Germline-derived CDR1 and CDR2 are SEHNR and FQNEAQ (reference sequence). CDR3 length: 16 residues.

As concerns this clone: An end of the junction does not agree with germline; a read error may underlie this. The chain uses TRBV14 and TRBJ1-2, with D uncertain. CDR3 length: 12 residues. Germline V CDR1 and CDR2: SGHDN, FVKESK. The CDR3 is CASSQDWAEENF. DNA for the CDR3: TGTGCCAGCAGCCAAGATTGGGCGGAGGAGAACTTC.

The V gene is TRBV4-1, the J gene TRBJ2-1, with TRBD2 matching over 9 bases. The CDR3 consists of 15 residues. J lost 6 bases, V lost 10 bases, and 13 bases had no gene match. The germline V gene has CDR1 MGHRA and CDR2 YSYEKL. CDR3 in DNA: TGCGCCACCAAATCCATAGCGGGGGAAATCAATGAGCAGTTCTTC. This encodes CATKSIAGEINEQFF.

As to this clone: The sample carries other DNA sequences with the same CDR3. This sequence joins TRBV6-5 and TRBJ1-2, with D tentatively TRBD1 (6 bases). With 8 bases removed from V and 3 bases from J, the gap between germline ends came to 13 bases. The CDR3 has 13 residues. Germline values: CDR1 MNHEY, CDR2 SVGAGI. The CDR3 here is CASSRGGDYGYTF. The CDR3 DNA follows: TGTGCCAGCTCAAGAGGGGGGGACTATGGCTACACCTTC.

The chain is built from TRBV27 and TRBJ2-1; D possibly corresponds to TRBD2 (5 bases). This CDR3 has 13 amino acids. Trimming took off 8 bases at V and 5 bases at J, with 13 bases between the two ends. Germline V gene sequence: CDR1 MNHEY, CDR2 SMNVEV (reference sequence). The CDR3 coding sequence is TGTGCCAGCGGACTGACTCCAAACAATGAGCAGTTCTTC. This encodes CASGLTPNNEQFF.

The V and J genes are TRBV21-1 and TRBJ2-7; the table's D call TRBD2 went unverified against the DNA. TRBV21-1 is annotated as a pseudogene. The CDR3 has 15 amino acids. The CDR3 reads CATLIVPELHYEQYF. The DNA for the CDR3 is TGTGCCACCCTGATCGTACCAGAACTACATTACGAGCAGTACTTC.

V usage is TRBV6-1 and J usage is TRBJ1-1; D not certain. The CDR3 contains 12 residues. CDR1 is MNHNS and CDR2 is SASEGT in the germline V gene. V shed 5 bases and J shed 5 bases, with 9 bases lying between them. The CDR3 here is CASSPFRTEAFF. CDR3 sequence (DNA): TGTGCCAGCAGTCCCTTCCGGACTGAAGCTTTCTTT.

V usage is TRBV7-9 and J usage is TRBJ1-4; TRBD1 aligns across 10 bases. The CDR3 loop spans 17 amino acids. Germline CDR1 is SEHNR and CDR2 is FQNEAQ (reference sequence). V lost 1 base, J lost 7 bases, and 9 bases stayed unmatched. DNA for the CDR3: TGTGCCAGCAGCTTAGTGGGGACAGGGGTCCGGCCTGAAAAACTGTTTTTT. Its translation: CASSLVGTGVRPEKLFF.

The CDR3 DNA is TGCGCCAGCAGCTTGGTTCTAGCGGGGGTCCAAGAGACCCAGTACTTC. It specifies CASSLVLAGVQETQYF. The chain carries TRBV5-1 and TRBJ2-5, with 10 bases aligning to TRBD2. CDR1 is SGHRS, CDR2 YFSETQ, per germline. After removal of 0 bases from V and 1 base from J, the junction contained 3 bases not matched to a gene. This CDR3 spans 16 amino acids.

V is TRBV2 and J is TRBJ1-5, with no clear D. The germline gives CDR1 SNHLY, CDR2 FYNNEI. The CDR3 has 13 residues. V gave up 4 bases and J gave up 7 bases, with 11 bases separating them. The CDR3 region has the DNA TGTGCCAGCAGTGTCGGGGTCGGGCAGCCCCAGCATTTT. Translated, it gives CASSVGVGQPQHF. Based on the CDR3 plus reference TRBV2 and TRBJ1-5, the full variable domain is EPEVTQTPSHQVTQMGQEVILRCVPISNHLYFYWYRQILGQKVEFLVSFYNNEISEKSEIFDDQFSVERPDGSNFTLKIRSTKLEDSAMYFCASSVGVGQPQHFGDGTRLSIL.

V and J are TRBV29-1 and TRBJ2-3; tentatively, D is TRBD2 (5 bases). Trimming took 3 bases from V and 1 from J, leaving 8 bases between them. CDR3 length equals 13 residues. Per germline, CDR1 SQVTM and CDR2 ANQGSEA. CDR3 protein: CSVDLEGTDTQYF. The DNA of the CDR3 is TGCAGCGTTGACCTGGAGGGCACAGATACGCAGTATTTT.

CDR3 protein: CASSESQDSGNTIYF. The DNA for the CDR3 is TGTGCCAGCAGTGAAAGCCAGGACTCTGGAAACACCATATATTTT. V is TRBV2 and J is TRBJ1-3; unclear D gene. This CDR3 comprises 15 residues. Germline-derived CDR1 and CDR2 are SNHLY and FYNNEI. The V and J ends lost 2 bases and 0 bases respectively, with 8 bases between them.

This clone was counted a single time. The chain uses TRBV6-1 and TRBJ1-2, with D hard to call. CDR1 is MNHNS, CDR2 SASEGT, per germline. The length of the CDR3 is 17 residues. Deletions cut 2 bases from V and 7 bases from J, with 23 bases between. This chain's CDR3 is CASSELGALTRRFGYTF. In nucleotides, the CDR3 is TGTGCCAGCAGTGAACTTGGCGCGTTGACAAGGCGATTTGGCTACACCTTC.

This sequence joins TRBV6-2 or TRBV6-3 and TRBJ2-5; 8 positions agree with TRBD2. Looked up from germline, CDR1 is MNHEY and CDR2 is SVGEGT. V was pared by 2 bases and J by 5 bases, with 16 bases of the junction left unmatched. The CDR3 runs to 18 residues. CDR3: CASSYRSTPGLETETQYF. The CDR3 DNA is TGTGCCAGCAGTTACCGGTCGACGCCGGGACTAGAAACGGAGACCCAGTACTTC.

This clone was picked up one time. The V gene is TRBV27, the J gene TRBJ2-7; the D gene is possibly TRBD1 (5 bases). The CDR3 is made up of 13 amino acids. V shed 9 bases and J shed 4 bases, with 16 bases lying between them. Germline CDR1 reads MNHEY; CDR2 reads SMNVEV (reference sequence). The CDR3 spells CASGSRETYEQYF. The CDR3 bases are TGTGCCAGTGGTTCCAGGGAAACTTACGAGCAGTACTTC.

This chain links TRBV5-4 with TRBJ1-6; 8 bases are shared with TRBD1. After removal of 4 bases from V and 7 bases from J, the junction contained 4 bases not matched to a gene. The CDR3 is 14 residues long. The germline CDR1 and CDR2 sequences are SGHNT and YYREEE (reference sequence). CDR3: CASSTTGENSPLHF. The DNA of the CDR3 is TGTGCCAGCAGCACGACAGGGGAAAATTCACCCCTCCACTTT.

The rearrangement joins TRBV27 to TRBJ2-7; 7 nucleotides line up with TRBD2. V lost 1 base to trimming and J lost 2 bases; unmatched junction nucleotides: 5. This CDR3 spans 15 amino acids. CDR1 is MNHEY and CDR2 is SMNVEV in the germline V gene (reference sequence). The CDR3, as DNA: TGTGCCAGCAGTTTATTTGGGGGAGGGGCCTACGAGCAGTACTTC. This codes for CASSLFGGGAYEQYF.

V usage is TRBV21-1 and J usage is TRBJ1-1; the DNA was not compared with TRBD1, the D call given in the table. TRBV21-1 is termed a pseudogene. The CDR3 has 19 amino acids. DNA for the CDR3: TGTGCCAGCAGCAAAGAGTTGGGACAGGGAAGTGTTCGGGACACTGAAGCTTTCTTT. This encodes CASSKELGQGSVRDTEAFF.

This chain uses TRBV6-2 or TRBV6-3 with TRBJ2-2; D uncertain. CDR3 length: 13 residues. V dropped 4 bases and J dropped 8 bases, with 11 bases sitting between them. Germline CDR1 MNHEY, CDR2 SVGEGT. This CDR3 is CASSSARLGELFF. In nucleotides, the CDR3 is TGTGCCAGCAGTTCGGCCAGGCTAGGGGAGCTGTTTTTT.

The V call is TRBV15, the J call TRBJ2-1; 8 nucleotides align to TRBD1. From germline, CDR1 is LNHNV and CDR2 YYDKDF (reference sequence). The CDR3 has 17 residues. With 3 bases clipped from V and 6 bases from J, the junction kept 13 bases outside the gene matches. CDR3 amino acids: CATSSGFRDRLVNEQFF. The DNA for the CDR3 is TGTGCCACCAGCAGTGGATTCCGGGACAGGCTAGTCAATGAGCAGTTCTTC. Variable domain in full (rest from reference TRBV15 and TRBJ2-1): DAMVIQNPRYQVTQFGKPVTLSCSQTLNHNVMYWYQQKSSQAPKLLFHYYDKDFNNEADTPDNFQSRRPNTSFCFLDIRSPGLGDTAMYLCATSSGFRDRLVNEQFFGPGTRLTVL.

This clone has only one observation. The gene calls are TRBV3-1 (or the pseudogene TRBV3-2) and TRBJ2-3, with D possibly matching TRBD1 (6 bases). CDR1 and CDR2 from the germline V gene are LGHDT and YNNKEL (reference sequence). V was trimmed by 2 bases and J by 1 base, leaving 16 bases between them. This CDR3 spans 17 amino acids. DNA of the CDR3: TGTGCCAGCAGCCAACTCTTAGGGGGAACAGGCACAGATACGCAGTATTTT. This translates into CASSQLLGGTGTDTQYF.

The genes are TRBV19 and TRBJ2-3, with D possibly being TRBD2 (5 bases). Germline V gene data show CDR1 as LNHDA and CDR2 as SQIVND (reference sequence). This CDR3 region has 15 residues. V shed 1 base and J shed 0 bases, with 8 bases lying between them. The CDR3 here is CASSIGGSSTDTQYF. The CDR3 DNA follows: TGTGCCAGTAGTATAGGCGGGTCTAGCACAGATACGCAGTATTTT.

The genes are TRBV2 and TRBJ1-1, with TRBD1 matching 9 bases. V shed 7 bases and J 1 base; nucleotides not matched to a gene: 13. Germline V gene lookup returns CDR1 SNHLY and CDR2 FYNNEI. The length of the CDR3 is 17 residues. In nucleotides, the CDR3 is TGTGCCAGCACGAGAATAAGGACAGGGGACCCGAACACTGAAGCTTTCTTT. Encoded protein: CASTRIRTGDPNTEAFF.

V gene TRBV9 combines with J gene TRBJ2-3, with a tentative D call TRBD1 (6 bases). Germline assignment: CDR1 SGDLS and CDR2 YYNGEE. The V and J ends lost 8 bases and 1 base respectively, with 20 bases between them. The CDR3 sequence is 16 residues long. The CDR3 spells CARRSSTGQRTDTQYF. CDR3 nucleotide sequence: TGTGCCAGGAGATCGAGCACAGGGCAGCGCACAGATACGCAGTATTTT. The whole variable domain, remainder taken from reference TRBV9 and TRBJ2-3, is DSGVTQTPKHLITATGQRVTLRCSPRSGDLSVYWYQQSLDQGLQFLIQYYNGEERAKGNILERFSAQQFPDLHSELNLSSLELGDSALYFCARRSSTGQRTDTQYFGPGTRLTVL.

The CDR3 DNA reads TGTGCCAGTCCCGTCTCTCAGCCCCAGCATTTT. The encoded protein is CASPVSQPQHF. The gene calls are TRBV6-7 and TRBJ1-5; D not resolved. TRBV6-7 belongs to the ORF category, with a function that is uncertain. The CDR3 sequence is 11 residues long. V lost 9 bases and J lost 6, with 9 bases in between.

The gene calls are TRBV19 and TRBJ2-1; 13 nucleotides align to TRBD2. There are 17 residues in the CDR3. Trimming took 6 bases from V and 4 from J; bases not matched to a gene: 9. Germline lookup yields CDR1 LNHDA and CDR2 SQIVND (reference sequence). CDR3 sequence: CASRNTSGGASYNEQFF. The CDR3 bases are TGTGCCAGTAGGAACACTAGCGGGGGGGCAAGTTACAATGAGCAGTTCTTC.

This chain joins TRBV4-2 and TRBJ2-3; 8 positions agree with TRBD1. Germline V gives CDR1 LGHNA, CDR2 YNFKEQ. This CDR3 is 16 amino acids long. V dropped 1 base and J dropped 3; count of bases not matched to a gene: 6. CDR3 coding DNA: TGTGCCAGCAGCCAAGTGGTGACAGGGGCAACAGATACGCAGTATTTT. It specifies CASSQVVTGATDTQYF.